This TCR beta chain was sequenced in a study of cytomegalovirus exposure and HLA in healthy donors. For the study at large: A prior analysis found 117 million unique TCR beta sequences from around 180 million T cells. Overall study results and limits: It emerged from a later analysis that several of the most significant clusters appeared to be linked to common viral pathogens.

The PCR had 60 Vbeta and 13 Jbeta primers. Generated by immunoSEQ multiplex PCR, the TCRdb table keeps only in-frame clones and is missing some. The table includes some 80,000 clones, over 65% detected once. Concerning this clone itself: Its specificity is unknown.

As for the donors, each was a healthy bone marrow donor. V was cut by 5 bases and J by 6 bases, with 13 bases left in between. The CDR3 length is 13 residues. Germline V CDR1 and CDR2: SEHNR, FQNEAQ (reference sequence). Sequencing was performed on PBMCs. The J gene is TRBJ1-2, the V gene TRBV7-9, with D perhaps TRBD1 (6 bases). The source is a man between 45 and 60 years old in good health and CMV-seronegative. CDR3 residues: CASSLQTGDGYTF. The CDR3 DNA is TGTGCCAGCAGCCTCCAGACAGGCGATGGCTACACCTTC.